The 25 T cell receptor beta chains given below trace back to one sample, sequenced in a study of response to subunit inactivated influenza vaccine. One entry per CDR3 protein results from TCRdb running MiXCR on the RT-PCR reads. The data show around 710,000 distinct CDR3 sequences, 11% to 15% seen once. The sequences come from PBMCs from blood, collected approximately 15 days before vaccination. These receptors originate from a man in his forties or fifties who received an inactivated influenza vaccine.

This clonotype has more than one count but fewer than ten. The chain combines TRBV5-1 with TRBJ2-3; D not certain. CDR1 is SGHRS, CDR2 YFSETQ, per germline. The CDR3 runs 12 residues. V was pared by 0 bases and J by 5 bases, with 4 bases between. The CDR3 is CASSLGKDTQYF. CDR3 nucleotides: TGCGCCAGCAGCTTGGGTAAAGATACGCAGTATTTT.

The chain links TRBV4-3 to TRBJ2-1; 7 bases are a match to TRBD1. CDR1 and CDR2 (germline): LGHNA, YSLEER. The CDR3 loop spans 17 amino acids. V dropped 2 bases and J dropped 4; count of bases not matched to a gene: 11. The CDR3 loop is CASSQPQRGLLYNEQFF. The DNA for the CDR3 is TGCGCCAGCAGCCAACCTCAGAGGGGGCTCTTATACAATGAGCAGTTCTTC.

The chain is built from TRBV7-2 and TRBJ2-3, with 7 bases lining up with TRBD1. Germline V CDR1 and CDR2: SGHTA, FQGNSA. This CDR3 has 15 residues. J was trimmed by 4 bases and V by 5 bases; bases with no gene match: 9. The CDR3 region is CASSRDRVRADTQYF. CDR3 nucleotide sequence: TGTGCCAGCAGCCGCGACAGGGTTCGAGCAGATACGCAGTATTTT.

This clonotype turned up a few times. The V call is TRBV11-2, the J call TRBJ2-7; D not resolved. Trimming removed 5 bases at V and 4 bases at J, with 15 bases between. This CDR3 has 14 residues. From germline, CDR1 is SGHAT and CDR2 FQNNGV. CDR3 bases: TGTGCCAGCAGCGACAACCTGGCCCCTTACGAGCAGTACTTC. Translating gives CASSDNLAPYEQYF.

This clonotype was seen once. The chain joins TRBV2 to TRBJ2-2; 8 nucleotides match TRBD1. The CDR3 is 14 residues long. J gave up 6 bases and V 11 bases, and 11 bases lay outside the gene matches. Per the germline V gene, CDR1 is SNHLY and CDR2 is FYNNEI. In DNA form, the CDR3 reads TGTGCCGTACTCGGGAGACAGGGGTCCGGGGAGCTGTTTTTT. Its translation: CAVLGRQGSGELFF. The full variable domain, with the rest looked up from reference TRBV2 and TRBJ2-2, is EPEVTQTPSHQVTQMGQEVILRCVPISNHLYFYWYRQILGQKVEFLVSFYNNEISEKSEIFDDQFSVERPDGSNFTLKIRSTKLEDSAMYFCAVLGRQGSGELFFGEGSRLTVL.

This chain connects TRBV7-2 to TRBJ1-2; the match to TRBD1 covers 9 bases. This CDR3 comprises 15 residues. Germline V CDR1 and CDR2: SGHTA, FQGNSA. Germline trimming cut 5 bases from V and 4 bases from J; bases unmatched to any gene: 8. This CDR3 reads CASSDGQGKSYGYTF. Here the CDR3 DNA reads TGTGCCAGCAGCGACGGACAGGGGAAAAGCTATGGCTACACCTTC.

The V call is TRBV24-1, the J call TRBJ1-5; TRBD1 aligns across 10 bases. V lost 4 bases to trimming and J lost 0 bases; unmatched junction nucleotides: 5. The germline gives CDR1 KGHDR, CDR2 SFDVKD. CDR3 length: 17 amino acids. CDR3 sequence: CATSDTGTGVSNQPQHF. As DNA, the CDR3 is TGTGCCACCAGTGACACCGGGACAGGGGTTAGCAATCAGCCCCAGCATTTT.

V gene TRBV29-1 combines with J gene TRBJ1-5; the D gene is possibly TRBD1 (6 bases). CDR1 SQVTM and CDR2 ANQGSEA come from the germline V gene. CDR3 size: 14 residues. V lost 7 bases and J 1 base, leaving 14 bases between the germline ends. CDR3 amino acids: CSAAGGASNQPQHF. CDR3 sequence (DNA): TGCAGCGCTGCCGGGGGGGCAAGCAATCAGCCCCAGCATTTT.

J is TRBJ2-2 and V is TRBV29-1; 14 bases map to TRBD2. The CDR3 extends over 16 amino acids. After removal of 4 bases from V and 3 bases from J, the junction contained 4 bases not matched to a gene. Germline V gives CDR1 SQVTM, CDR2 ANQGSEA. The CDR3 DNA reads TGCAGCGTTGCGGGACTAGCGGGAGACCACACCGGGGAGCTGTTTTTT. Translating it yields CSVAGLAGDHTGELFF.

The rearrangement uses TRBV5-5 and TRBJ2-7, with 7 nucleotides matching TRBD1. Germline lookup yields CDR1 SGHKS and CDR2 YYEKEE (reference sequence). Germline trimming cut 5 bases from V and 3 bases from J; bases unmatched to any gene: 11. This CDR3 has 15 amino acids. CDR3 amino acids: CASRLTGANYYEQYF. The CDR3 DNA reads TGTGCCAGCAGGCTCACAGGGGCCAACTACTACGAGCAGTACTTC.

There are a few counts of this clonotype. The CDR3 nucleotides read TGTGCCAGCAGTAGACAGGGCGGCGATGAAAAACTGTTTTTT. Its protein product is CASSRQGGDEKLFF. This chain uses TRBV6-1 with TRBJ1-4; 7 bases agree with TRBD1. The CDR3 extends over 14 amino acids. The germline V gene encodes CDR1 MNHNS and CDR2 SASEGT. J was trimmed by 6 bases and V by 5 bases; bases with no gene match: 6.

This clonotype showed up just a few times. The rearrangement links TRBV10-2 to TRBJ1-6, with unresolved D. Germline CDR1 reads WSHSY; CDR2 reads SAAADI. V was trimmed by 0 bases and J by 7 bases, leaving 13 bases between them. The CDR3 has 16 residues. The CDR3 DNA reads TGCGCCAGCAGTGAGTCGTTCGGCAGGACGAATTCACCCCTCCACTTT. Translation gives CASSESFGRTNSPLHF.

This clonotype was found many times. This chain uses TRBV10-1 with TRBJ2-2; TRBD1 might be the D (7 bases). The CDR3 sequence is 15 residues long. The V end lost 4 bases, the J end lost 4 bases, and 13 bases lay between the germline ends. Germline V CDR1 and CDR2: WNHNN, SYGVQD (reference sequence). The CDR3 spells CASSVRQGGTGELFF. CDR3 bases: TGCGCCAGCAGTGTCCGGCAGGGGGGCACCGGGGAGCTGTTTTTT.

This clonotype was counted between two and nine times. As DNA, the CDR3 is TGTGCCAGCAGTCAACCTCCGGGACAGGGTAGCAATCAGCCCCAGCATTTT. Amino acids: CASSQPPGQGSNQPQHF. The chain is built from TRBV6-1 and TRBJ1-5; TRBD1 matches 9 bases. Per germline, CDR1 MNHNS and CDR2 SASEGT. The CDR3 spans 17 residues. The V segment lost 5 bases and the J segment 0 bases; nucleotides outside the gene matches: 8.

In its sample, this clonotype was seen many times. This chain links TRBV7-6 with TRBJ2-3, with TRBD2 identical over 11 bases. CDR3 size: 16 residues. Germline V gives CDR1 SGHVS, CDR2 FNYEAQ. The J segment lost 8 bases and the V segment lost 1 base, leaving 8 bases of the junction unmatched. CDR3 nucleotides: TGTGCCAGCAGCTTAGGGACTAGCGGGCCCCGGGTTACGCAGTATTTT. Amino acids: CASSLGTSGPRVTQYF.

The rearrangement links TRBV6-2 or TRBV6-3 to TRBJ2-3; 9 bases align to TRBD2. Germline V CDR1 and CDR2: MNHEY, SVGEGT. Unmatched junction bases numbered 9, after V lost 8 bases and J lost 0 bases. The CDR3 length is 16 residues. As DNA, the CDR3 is TGTGCCAGCTCGACGACTAGCGGAGGGAGCACAGATACGCAGTATTTT. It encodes CASSTTSGGSTDTQYF.

For the CDR3, the DNA is TGTGCCAGCAGCAGAACGACGGCGAACACTGAAGCTTTCTTT. Its protein is CASSRTTANTEAFF. The chain uses TRBV7-2 and TRBJ1-1, with unresolved D. V dropped 5 bases and J dropped 1 base, with 11 bases sitting between them. The CDR3 has 14 amino acids. The germline gives CDR1 SGHTA, CDR2 FQGNSA.

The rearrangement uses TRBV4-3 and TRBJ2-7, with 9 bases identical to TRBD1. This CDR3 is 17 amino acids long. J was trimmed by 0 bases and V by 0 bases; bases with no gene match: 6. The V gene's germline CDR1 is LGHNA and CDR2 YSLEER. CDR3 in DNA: TGCGCCAGCAGCCAAGAACGGACAGGGGTCAGCTCCTACGAGCAGTACTTC. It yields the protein CASSQERTGVSSYEQYF.

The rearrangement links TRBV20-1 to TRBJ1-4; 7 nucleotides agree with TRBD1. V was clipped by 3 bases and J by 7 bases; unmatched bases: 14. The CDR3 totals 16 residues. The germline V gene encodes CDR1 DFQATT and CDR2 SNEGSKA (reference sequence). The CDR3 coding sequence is TGCAGTGCTAGCCGGCAGGGGGGTACTATTAGTGAAAAACTGTTTTTT. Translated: CSASRQGGTISEKLFF.

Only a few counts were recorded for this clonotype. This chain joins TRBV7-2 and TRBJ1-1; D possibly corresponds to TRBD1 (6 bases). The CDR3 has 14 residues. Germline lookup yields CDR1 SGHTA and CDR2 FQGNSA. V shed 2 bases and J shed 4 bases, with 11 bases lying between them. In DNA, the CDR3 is TGTGCCAGCAGCTTATCACAGGGAGTCACTGAAGCTTTCTTT. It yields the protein CASSLSQGVTEAFF.

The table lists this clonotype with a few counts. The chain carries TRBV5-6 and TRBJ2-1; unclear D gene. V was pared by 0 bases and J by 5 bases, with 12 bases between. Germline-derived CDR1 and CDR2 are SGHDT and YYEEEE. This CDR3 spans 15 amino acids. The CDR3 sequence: CASSLVTAKNNEQFF. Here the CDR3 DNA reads TGTGCCAGCAGCTTGGTAACAGCCAAAAACAATGAGCAGTTCTTC.

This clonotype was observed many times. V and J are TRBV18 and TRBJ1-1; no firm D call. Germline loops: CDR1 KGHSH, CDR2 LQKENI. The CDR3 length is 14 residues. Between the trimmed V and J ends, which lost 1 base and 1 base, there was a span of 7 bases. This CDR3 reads CASSPRGGNTEAFF. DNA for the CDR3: TGTGCCAGCTCACCACGTGGAGGGAACACTGAAGCTTTCTTT.

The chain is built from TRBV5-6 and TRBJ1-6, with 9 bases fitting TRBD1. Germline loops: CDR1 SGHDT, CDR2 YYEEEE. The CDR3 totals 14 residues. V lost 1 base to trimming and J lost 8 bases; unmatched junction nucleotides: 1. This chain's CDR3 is CASSLTGGDSPLHF. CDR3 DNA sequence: TGTGCCAGCAGCTTGACAGGGGGCGATTCACCCCTCCACTTT.

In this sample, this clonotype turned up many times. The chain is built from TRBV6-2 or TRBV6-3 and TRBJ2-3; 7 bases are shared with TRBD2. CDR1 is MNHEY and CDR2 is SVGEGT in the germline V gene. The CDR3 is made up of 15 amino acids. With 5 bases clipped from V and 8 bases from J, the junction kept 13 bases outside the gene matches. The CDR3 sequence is CASSLPSGARGTQYF. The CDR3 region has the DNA TGTGCCAGCAGTCTTCCTAGCGGAGCCCGCGGTACGCAGTATTTT.

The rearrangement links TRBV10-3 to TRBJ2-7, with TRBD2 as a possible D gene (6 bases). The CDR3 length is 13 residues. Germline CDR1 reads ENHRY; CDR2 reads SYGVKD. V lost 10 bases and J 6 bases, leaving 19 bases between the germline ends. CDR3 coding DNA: TGTGCCACGCAACCTCCAGGGAGGAGCGAGCAGTACTTC. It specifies CATQPPGRSEQYF.